The clone carrying this T cell receptor (beta chain) was recorded once. Antigen: not known. This sample stems from a study of blood T cells in healthy people across ages. Study conclusions and caveats: Roughly linearly, TCR beta diversity per million T cells fell as age increased. Long-lived donors carried more naive CD4+ cells and greater diversity than aged donors. With naive T cell percentage, TCR beta diversity showed a strong correlation.

The CDR3 is made up of 14 amino acids. Germline lookup yields CDR1 GTSNPN and CDR2 SVGIG (reference sequence). The germline V and J ends were trimmed by 4 bases and 12 bases, with 22 bases remaining between them. It was with a sample-barcoded 5' primer and a J-beta primer mix that a second PCR of roughly 7 to 12 cycles was run. From the 5' RACE reads, TCRdb called clonotypes with MiXCR, one entry per CDR3 protein. This sample has around 800,000 distinct CDR3 sequences, with roughly 44% found just once. The sequenced sample consisted of blood. The clonotype originates from a man aged 55 to 70 in good health. V and J are TRBV30 and TRBJ2-1; D is possibly TRBD1 or TRBD2 (6 bases each). CDR3 DNA: TGTGCCTGGAAGGGGGGACCGAATCTAGGGGCGCAGTTCTTC. It yields the protein CAWKGGPNLGAQFF. Variable domain in full (rest from reference TRBV30 and TRBJ2-1): SQTIHQWPATLVQPVGSPLSLECTVEGTSNPNLYWYRQAAGRGLQLLFYSVGIGQISSEVPQNLSASRPQDRQFILSSKKLLLSDSGFYLCAWKGGPNLGAQFFGPGTRLTVL.